This T cell receptor (beta chain) derives from a study of OX40 agonist ivuxolimab in advanced cancers. The CDR3 is 13 amino acids. Deletions cut 3 bases from V and 4 bases from J, with 6 bases between. Germline V gives CDR1 SEHNR, CDR2 FQNEAQ (reference sequence). Only in-frame clones appear in the TCRdb table, and some are missing; sequencing was by immunoSEQ multiplex PCR. The data contain 83,000 or so clones, approximately 88% of them seen just once; the ten biggest clones take up about 7%. This clone was detected once. The V call is TRBV7-9, the J call TRBJ1-4; no clear D gene. The sequence was obtained from an adult with an advanced solid tumor such as melanoma, head and neck, liver or kidney cancer. Sequencing used CD4+ or CD8+ T cells sorted from blood, obtained in a trial of the OX40 agonist ivuxolimab. As DNA, the CDR3 is TGTGCCAGCAGCTTTGCACATAATGAAAAACTGTTTTTT. Translation gives CASSFAHNEKLFF. The complete variable domain, with remaining parts taken from reference TRBV7-9 and TRBJ1-4, reads DTGVSQNPRHKITKRGQNVTFRCDPISEHNRLYWYRQTLGQGPEFLTYFQNEAQLEKSRLLSDRFSAERPKGSFSTLEIQRTEQGDSAMYLCASSFAHNEKLFFGSGTQLSVL.